Following are 15 T cell receptor beta chains from one sample sequenced in a study of blood T cells in healthy people across ages (dated by TCRdb to the mid-2010s). To prepare the library, 5' RACE was applied. The sequencer listed for this sample is Illumina HiSeq 2500. A second 7 to 11 cycle PCR used a sample-barcoded 5' primer and a J-beta primer mix. TCRdb reprocessing: public reads trimmed at Q25 with fastp, clones called with MiXCR, in-frame beta chains kept. CDR3 protein duplicates are merged, each entry listing the most common genes and DNA. Counted in this sample were about 970,000 distinct CDR3 sequences; roughly 47% of them appeared once. The ten largest clonotypes hold 20% to 25% of the sample. Sequencing was carried out using blood. The receptors derive from a woman aged 55-69 years in good health.

In DNA form, the CDR3 reads TGTGCCAGCAGCTATACAGGGGAAAGCTCCTACGAGCAGTACTTC. Encoded protein: CASSYTGESSYEQYF. The chain links TRBV7-9 to TRBJ2-7, with TRBD1 matching 7 bases. The CDR3 extends over 15 amino acids. Trimming at V came to 4 bases and at J to 0 bases, leaving 6 bases not matched to a gene. Germline V gene sequence: CDR1 SEHNR, CDR2 FQNEAQ (reference sequence).

V usage is TRBV7-2 and J usage is TRBJ2-3, with 9 positions matching TRBD2. The trim removed 7 bases at V and 3 bases at J, leaving 11 bases unmatched. This CDR3 has 16 residues. Germline assignment: CDR1 SGHTA and CDR2 FQGNSA. The CDR3 DNA follows: TGTGCCAGCACCCCGCAGGCGGGAGGGATAACAGATACGCAGTATTTT. It is translated as CASTPQAGGITDTQYF. Filled out from reference TRBV7-2 and TRBJ2-3, the complete variable domain reads GAGVSQSPSNKVTEKGKDVELRCDPISGHTALYWYRQSLGQGLEFLIYFQGNSAPDKSGLPSDRFSAERTGGSVSTLTIQRTQQEDSAVYLCASTPQAGGITDTQYFGPGTRLTVL.

V usage is TRBV30 and J usage is TRBJ2-3; 11 positions agree with TRBD1. CDR1 GTSNPN and CDR2 SVGIG come from the germline V gene (reference sequence). V was pared by 2 bases and J by 0 bases, with 4 bases of the junction left unmatched. The CDR3 has 16 residues. Here the CDR3 reads CAWSPGQGGSTDTQYF. For the CDR3, the DNA is TGTGCCTGGAGTCCGGGACAGGGGGGGAGCACAGATACGCAGTATTTT.

This chain links TRBV7-6 with TRBJ1-6; 12 nucleotides match TRBD1. V dropped 5 bases and J dropped 10; count of bases not matched to a gene: 9. This CDR3 is 16 amino acids long. Germline V CDR1 and CDR2: SGHVS, FNYEAQ. This CDR3 is CASSLTGTGGESPLHF. The CDR3 DNA reads TGTGCCAGCAGCCTAACCGGGACAGGGGGCGAGTCACCCCTCCACTTT.

With respect to this clonotype: At one end the junction does not follow the germline gene, possibly because of a read error. The rearrangement uses TRBV4-1 and TRBJ2-7; D unclear. Germline-derived CDR1 and CDR2 are MGHRA and YSYEKL. CDR3 length: 15 residues. This CDR3 reads CASGQALLGSYEQYF. The CDR3 DNA reads as TGCGCCAGCGGCCAAGCCCTACTGGGGTCCTACGAGCAGTACTTC.

This clonotype was seen a few times. V usage is TRBV21-1 and J usage is TRBJ1-5; TRBD1, the table's D call, was not compared with the DNA. TRBV21-1 is classified as a pseudogene. The CDR3 extends over 16 amino acids. In nucleotides, the CDR3 is TGTGCCAGCAGCAAAAAAAAAAGGGACACTAATCAGCCCCAGCATTTT. This translates into CASSKKKRDTNQPQHF.

The chain employs TRBV20-1 and TRBJ2-1; D is unclear. The CDR3 contains 15 residues. V lost 0 bases and J lost 0, with 9 bases in between. Germline CDR1 and CDR2: DFQATT and SNEGSKA (reference sequence). CDR3 coding DNA: TGCAGTGCTAGAGATCCCCGCGTCTCCTACAATGAGCAGTTCTTC. Translation gives CSARDPRVSYNEQFF.

The chain links TRBV6-5 to TRBJ2-7; 7 nucleotides agree with TRBD1. The DNA matches TRBJ2-5 better at its end, which makes the J call doubtful. This CDR3 is 14 amino acids long. Germline V CDR1 and CDR2: MNHEY, SVGAGI. CDR3 DNA: TGTGCCAGCAGTCAGGACAGGAGCCAAGAGACCCAGTACTTC. This translates into CASSQDRSQETQYF.

This rearrangement joins TRBV6-5 to TRBJ2-6; D perhaps matches TRBD2 (6 bases). The CDR3 is made up of 16 amino acids. Germline-derived CDR1 and CDR2 are MNHEY and SVGAGI. Trimming cost V 0 bases and J 2 bases, with 8 bases left between them. The CDR3: CASSYSGGAGANVLTF. For the CDR3, the DNA is TGTGCCAGCAGTTACTCGGGGGGTGCTGGGGCCAACGTCCTGACTTTC.

This clonotype was recorded at least ten times. V usage is TRBV29-1 and J usage is TRBJ2-5; 8 bases fit TRBD1. CDR3 length: 13 amino acids. Germline CDR1 and CDR2: SQVTM and ANQGSEA. After removal of 1 base from V and 5 bases from J, the junction contained 3 bases not matched to a gene. In DNA form, the CDR3 reads TGCAGCGTTGAAGGCCGGGACAGGGAGACCCAGTACTTC. Amino acid sequence: CSVEGRDRETQYF.

CDR3 protein: CATSDPRVGTGATYEQYF. For the CDR3, the DNA is TGTGCCACCAGTGACCCGAGGGTCGGGACAGGGGCGACCTACGAGCAGTACTTC. The gene calls are TRBV24-1 and TRBJ2-7, with TRBD1 matching over 10 bases. The V segment lost 4 bases and the J segment 2 bases; nucleotides outside the gene matches: 13. Germline V gene sequence: CDR1 KGHDR, CDR2 SFDVKD. CDR3 size: 18 residues.

This clonotype occurred a few times. V is TRBV14 and J is TRBJ1-4; D is unresolved. The CDR3 has 15 amino acids. V was shortened by 1 base and J by 8 bases, with 14 bases between the two germline ends. CDR1 SGHDN and CDR2 FVKESK come from the germline V gene. The CDR3 nucleotides are TGTGCCAGCAGCCAAGCCGACATTTTTGGGGAAAAACTGTTTTTT. It translates to CASSQADIFGEKLFF.

This rearrangement joins TRBV3-1 to TRBJ1-5; TRBD1 matches 7 bases. CDR3 length equals 15 residues. V shed 0 bases, J shed 7 bases, and the junction held 6 bases outside the gene matches. CDR1 and CDR2 (germline): LGHDT, YNNKEL (reference sequence). DNA for the CDR3: TGTGCCAGCAGCCAAGAGGGAGGGGGCGAGCAGCCCCAGCATTTT. Amino acid sequence: CASSQEGGGEQPQHF. Filled out from reference TRBV3-1 and TRBJ1-5, the complete variable domain reads DTAVSQTPKYLVTQMGNDKSIKCEQNLGHDTMYWYKQDSKKFLKIMFSYNNKELIINETVPNRFSPKSPDKAHLNLHINSLELGDSAVYFCASSQEGGGEQPQHFGDGTRLSIL.

This clonotype was observed a few times. V is TRBV7-9 and J is TRBJ2-3; no reliable D call. With 3 bases removed from V and 6 bases from J, the gap between germline ends came to 10 bases. The germline CDR1 and CDR2 sequences are SEHNR and FQNEAQ (reference sequence). The CDR3 runs 13 residues. The CDR3 nucleotides read TGTGCCAGCAGCTTCGTATATCGGGATACGCAGTATTTT. It translates to CASSFVYRDTQYF. The full variable domain, in which reference TRBV7-9 and TRBJ2-3 provide the parts outside the CDR3, is DTGVSQNPRHKITKRGQNVTFRCDPISEHNRLYWYRQTLGQGPEFLTYFQNEAQLEKSRLLSDRFSAERPKGSFSTLEIQRTEQGDSAMYLCASSFVYRDTQYFGPGTRLTVL.

This clonotype came up a few times. This chain connects TRBV5-1 to TRBJ2-5; no definite D call. Matching the DNA end better, TRBJ2-7 makes the J call doubtful. The CDR3 runs 14 residues. Germline CDR1 and CDR2: SGHRS and YFSETQ. CDR3 sequence reads: CASSPPTHDYEQYF. CDR3 in DNA: TGCGCCAGCAGCCCCCCCACACATGACTACGAGCAGTACTTC.